In its sample, the clone carrying this TCR beta chain was seen once. This entry is derived from a study of shared clonotypes between healthy human individuals. Assay used: immunoSEQ multiplex PCR; TCRdb lists only in-frame clones, some missing. The sample shows roughly 760,000 clones, under 80% of them seen only once. The sequenced sample was memory CD4+ T cells sorted from blood. Subset defined: CD45RA-negative fraction. This clonotype was sampled from a woman aged 30 to 39 in good health.

CDR3 protein: CASSLGRATTDTQYF. The CDR3 bases are TGCGCCAGCAGCTTGGGACGGGCCACCACAGATACGCAGTATTTT. The chain has TRBV5-1 and TRBJ2-3; D unclear. Germline loops: CDR1 SGHRS, CDR2 YFSETQ. V was shortened by 0 bases and J by 2 bases, with 10 bases between the two germline ends. CDR3 length: 15 residues.